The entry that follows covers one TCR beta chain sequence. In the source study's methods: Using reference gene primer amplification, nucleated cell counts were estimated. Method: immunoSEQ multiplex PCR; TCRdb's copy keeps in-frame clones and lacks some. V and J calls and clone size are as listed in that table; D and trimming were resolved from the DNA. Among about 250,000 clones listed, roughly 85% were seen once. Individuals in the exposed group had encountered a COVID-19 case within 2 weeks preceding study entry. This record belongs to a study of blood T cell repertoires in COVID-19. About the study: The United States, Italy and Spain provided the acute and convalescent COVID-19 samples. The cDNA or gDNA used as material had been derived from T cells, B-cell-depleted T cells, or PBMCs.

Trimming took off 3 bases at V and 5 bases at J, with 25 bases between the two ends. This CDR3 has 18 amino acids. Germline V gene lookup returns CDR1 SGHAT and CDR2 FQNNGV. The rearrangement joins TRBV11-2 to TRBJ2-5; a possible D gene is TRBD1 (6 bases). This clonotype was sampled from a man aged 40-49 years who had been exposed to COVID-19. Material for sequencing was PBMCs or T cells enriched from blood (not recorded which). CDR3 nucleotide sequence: TGTGCCAGCAGCTTCTCAACCCGGCTCCGGGACACGCGGGAGACCCAGTACTTC. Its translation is CASSFSTRLRDTRETQYF.